In its sample, the clone carrying this T cell receptor beta chain was seen a few times. The target antigen is unknown. The germline CDR1 and CDR2 sequences are SNHLY and FYNNEI. CDR3 length: 13 residues. Between the trimmed V and J ends, which lost 1 base and 6 bases, there was a span of 7 bases. This sample was included in a study of beta chain features in type 1 diabetes. The study's findings and limits: A moderate, significant TCRB CDR3 shortening appeared in type 1 diabetes across four CD4+ subsets.

A sort by CD45RO/CCR7/CD25/CD127/CD95/CD27 yielded CD4+ naive, central memory, regulatory and stem cell-like memory cells. Since all of the isolated RNA was reverse transcribed, expressed TCRB transcripts were what got sequenced. The method was immunoSEQ multiplex PCR; TCRdb's version includes in-frame clones alone and lacks a portion of them. The table has roughly 250,000 clones, about 9.3% seen once. The sequenced material came from naive CD4+ T cells from blood. The chain carries TRBV2 and TRBJ1-5; the D gene is possibly TRBD1 (5 bases). This sequence was found in a young woman in good health. For the CDR3, the DNA is TGTGCCAGCAGTGAAGGGGGGGGTCAGCCCCAGCATTTT. Amino acids: CASSEGGGQPQHF.